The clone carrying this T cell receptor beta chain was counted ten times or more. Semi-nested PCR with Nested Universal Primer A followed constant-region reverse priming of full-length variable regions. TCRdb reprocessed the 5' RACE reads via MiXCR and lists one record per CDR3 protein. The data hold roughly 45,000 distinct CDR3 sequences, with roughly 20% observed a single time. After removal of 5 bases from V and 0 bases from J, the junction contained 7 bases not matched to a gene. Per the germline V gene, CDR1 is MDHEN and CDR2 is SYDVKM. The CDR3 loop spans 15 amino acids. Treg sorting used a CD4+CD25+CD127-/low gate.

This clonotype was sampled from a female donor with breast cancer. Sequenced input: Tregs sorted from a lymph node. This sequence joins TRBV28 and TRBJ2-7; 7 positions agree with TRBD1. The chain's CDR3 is CASSIKDRDSYEQYF. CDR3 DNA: TGTGCCAGCAGTATAAAAGACAGGGACTCCTACGAGCAGTACTTC.